This T cell receptor beta chain was identified in a study of T-cell memory formation after mild COVID-19. Points from the study as a whole: Shrinking CD4+ clones were chiefly CM and EM; CD8+ ones were chiefly EMRA. Second-wave clones reaching peak frequency on day 37 lacked confirmed SARS-CoV-2 specificity. Memory sampled before infection contained some responding clones, suggesting cross-reactive memory joined.

TCRdb used MiXCR to reprocess the 5' RACE reads, holding one entry per CDR3 protein. The table records about half a million distinct CDR3 sequences, 15% to 20% of them present only once. V lost 0 bases to trimming and J lost 4 bases, with 5 bases between them. From germline, CDR1 is MNHEY and CDR2 SVGAGI. CDR3 length: 13 residues. Concerning this clonotype: What it recognizes is unknown.

Specimen: PBMCs or a T cell subset sorted from them (not recorded which). The rearrangement joins TRBV6-5 to TRBJ2-3; D is uncertain. This sequence originates from an adult woman who had mild COVID-19 (a few samples of this study predate the infection). Cell type and time point are not known. CDR3 coding DNA: TGTGCCAGCAGTTACTCGTGGGCAGATACGCAGTATTTT. Residues: CASSYSWADTQYF.